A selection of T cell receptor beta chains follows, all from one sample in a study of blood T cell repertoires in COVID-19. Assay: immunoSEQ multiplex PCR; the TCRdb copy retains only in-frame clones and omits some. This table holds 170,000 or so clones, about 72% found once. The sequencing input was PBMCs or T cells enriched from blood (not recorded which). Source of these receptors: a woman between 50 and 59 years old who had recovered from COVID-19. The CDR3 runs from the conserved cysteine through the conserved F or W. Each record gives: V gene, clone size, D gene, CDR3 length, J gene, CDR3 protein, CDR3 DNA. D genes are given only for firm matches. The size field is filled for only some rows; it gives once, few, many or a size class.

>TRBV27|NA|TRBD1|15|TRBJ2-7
CASSLADRGINEQYF
TGTGCCAGCAGTTTAGCTGACAGGGGGATCAACGAGCAGTACTTC
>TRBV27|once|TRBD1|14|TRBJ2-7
CASSLGTGVYEQYF
TGTGCCAGCAGCCTAGGGACAGGAGTCTACGAGCAGTACTTC
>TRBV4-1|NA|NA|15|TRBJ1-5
CASSQEGSGVRPQHF
TGCGCCAGCAGCCAAGAGGGGTCAGGGGTCCGACCCCAGCATTTT
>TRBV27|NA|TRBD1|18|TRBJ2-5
CASSLSPTGQGVGETQYF
TGTGCCAGCAGTTTATCACCTACGGGACAGGGGGTGGGGGAGACCCAGTACTTC
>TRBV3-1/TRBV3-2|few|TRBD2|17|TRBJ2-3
CASSQEWTSGRTDTQYF
TGTGCCAGCAGCCAAGAATGGACTAGCGGGAGAACAGATACGCAGTATTTT
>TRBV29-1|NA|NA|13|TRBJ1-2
CSVEVGALDGYTF
TGCAGCGTTGAGGTGGGGGCGCTTGACGGCTACACCTTC
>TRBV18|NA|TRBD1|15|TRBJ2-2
CASSTGTGADGELFF
TGTGCCAGCTCAACCGGGACAGGGGCGGACGGGGAGCTGTTTTTT
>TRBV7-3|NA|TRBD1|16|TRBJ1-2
CASSPQGQASLNGYTF
TGTGCCAGCAGCCCACAAGGACAGGCCTCCTTAAATGGCTACACCTTC
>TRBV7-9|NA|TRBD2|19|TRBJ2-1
CASSSQTSGRSPNDNEQFF
TGTGCCAGCAGCTCCCAGACTAGCGGGAGGTCCCCGAATGACAATGAGCAGTTCTTC
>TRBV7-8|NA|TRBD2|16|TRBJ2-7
CASSLPGGSGSYEQYF
TGTGCCAGCAGCTTACCCGGCGGGAGCGGTTCCTACGAGCAGTACTTC
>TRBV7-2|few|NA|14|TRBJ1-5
CASSLARINQPQHF
TGTGCCAGCAGCTTAGCGCGGATTAATCAGCCCCAGCATTTT
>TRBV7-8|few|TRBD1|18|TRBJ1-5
CASSLAGTGGGRNQPQHF
TGTGCCAGCAGCTTGGCCGGGACAGGGGGTGGTCGCAATCAGCCCCAGCATTTT
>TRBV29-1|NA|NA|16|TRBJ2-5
CSVERWGQGGQETQYF
TGCAGCGTTGAAAGGTGGGGTCAGGGTGGCCAAGAGACCCAGTACTTC
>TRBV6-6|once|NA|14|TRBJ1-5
CASSPTGTIMPQHF
TGTGCCAGCAGTCCGACAGGTACCATCATGCCCCAGCATTTT
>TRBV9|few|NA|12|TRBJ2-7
CASSAGTYEQYF
TGTGCCAGCAGCGCGGGAACCTACGAGCAGTACTTC
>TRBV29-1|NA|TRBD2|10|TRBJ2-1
CSGGGNEQFF
TGCAGTGGGGGGGGTAATGAGCAGTTCTTC
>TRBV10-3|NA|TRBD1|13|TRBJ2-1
CAIRQGTNNEQFF
TGTGCCATCAGACAGGGGACAAACAATGAGCAGTTCTTC
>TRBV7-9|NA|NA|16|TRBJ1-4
CASSLVNRIRNEKLFF
TGTGCCAGCAGCTTAGTGAACAGGATCCGTAATGAAAAACTGTTTTTT
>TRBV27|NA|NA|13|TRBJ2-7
CASSFPGGYEQYF
TGTGCCAGCAGTTTCCCCGGGGGTTACGAGCAGTACTTC
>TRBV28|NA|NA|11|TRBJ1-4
CASSLREKLFF
TGTGCCAGCAGTTTGCGTGAAAAACTGTTTTTT
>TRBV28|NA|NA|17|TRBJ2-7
CASSTGAAFPLGNEQYF
TGTGCCAGCAGTACAGGTGCGGCCTTTCCTCTGGGAAACGAGCAGTACTTC
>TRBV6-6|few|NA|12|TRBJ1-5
CASSSGNQPQHF
TGTGCCAGCAGTTCCGGTAATCAGCCCCAGCATTTT
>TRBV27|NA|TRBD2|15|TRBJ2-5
CASSGLAGMEETQYF
TGTGCCAGCAGTGGCCTAGCGGGAATGGAAGAGACCCAGTACTTC
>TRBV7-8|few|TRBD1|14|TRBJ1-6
CASSFGQDNSPLHF
TGTGCCAGCAGCTTCGGACAGGACAATTCACCCCTCCACTTT
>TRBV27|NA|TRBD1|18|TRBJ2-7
CASSSIHTGTGVTYEQYF
TGTGCCAGCAGCAGCATCCATACCGGGACAGGAGTTACCTACGAGCAGTACTTC
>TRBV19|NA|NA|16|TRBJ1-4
CASSMMDTATNEKLFF
TGTGCCAGTAGTATGATGGACACTGCAACTAATGAAAAACTGTTTTTT
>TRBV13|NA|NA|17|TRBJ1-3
CASSQTQGGLSGNTIYF
TGTGCCAGCAGCCAAACCCAAGGGGGTCTCTCTGGAAACACCATATATTTT
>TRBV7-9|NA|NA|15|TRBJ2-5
CASSFGQGGYETQYF
TGTGCCAGCAGCTTTGGACAGGGAGGGTATGAGACCCAGTACTTC
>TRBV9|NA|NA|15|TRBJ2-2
CASSVEGGSTGELFF
TGTGCCAGCAGCGTAGAAGGAGGGAGCACCGGGGAGCTGTTTTTT
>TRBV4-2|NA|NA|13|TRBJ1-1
CASSRYEDTEAFF
TGTGCCAGCAGCCGTTACGAGGACACTGAAGCTTTCTTT
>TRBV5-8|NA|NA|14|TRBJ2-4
CASSLSIAKNIQYF
TGTGCCAGCAGCTTGTCAATAGCCAAAAACATTCAGTACTTC
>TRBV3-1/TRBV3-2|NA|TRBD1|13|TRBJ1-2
CASSLGTGVGYTF
TGTGCCAGCAGCCTGGGGACAGGGGTTGGCTACACCTTC
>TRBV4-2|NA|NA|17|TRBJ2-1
CASTLTFPPLLYNEQFF
TGTGCCAGCACCCTTACATTCCCCCCACTATTGTACAATGAGCAGTTCTTC
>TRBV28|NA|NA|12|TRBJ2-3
CASSLLTDTQYF
TGTGCCAGCAGTTTACTCACAGATACGCAGTATTTT
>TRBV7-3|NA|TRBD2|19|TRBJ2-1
CASSLNPASGRGVYNEQFF
TGTGCCAGCAGCTTAAACCCGGCTAGCGGGAGGGGGGTCTACAATGAGCAGTTCTTC
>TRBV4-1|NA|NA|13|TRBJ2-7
CASSQNLREEQYF
TGCGCCAGCAGCCAGAACCTCCGGGAGGAGCAGTACTTC
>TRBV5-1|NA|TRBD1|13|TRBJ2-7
CASSLEGTDEQYF
TGCGCCAGCAGCTTGGAGGGGACAGACGAGCAGTACTTC
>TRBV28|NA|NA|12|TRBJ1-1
CASSSSTAEAFF
TGTGCCAGCAGTTCCTCGACAGCTGAAGCTTTCTTT
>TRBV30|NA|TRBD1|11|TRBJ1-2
CAWRQGAGYTF
TGTGCCTGGAGACAGGGGGCCGGCTACACCTTC
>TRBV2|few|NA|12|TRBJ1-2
CASSAGGWGYTF
TGTGCCAGCAGTGCGGGGGGCTGGGGCTACACCTTC
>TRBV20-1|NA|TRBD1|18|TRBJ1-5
CSASPRDRGRLSNQPQHF
TGCAGTGCTAGTCCTAGGGACAGGGGGCGGTTGAGCAATCAGCCCCAGCATTTT
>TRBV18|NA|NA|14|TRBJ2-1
CASSPNAQVVEQFF
TGTGCCAGCTCACCGAATGCCCAAGTAGTCGAGCAGTTCTTC
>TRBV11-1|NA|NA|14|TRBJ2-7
CASSLSDGGYEQYF
TGTGCCAGCAGCTTATCCGACGGCGGGTACGAGCAGTACTTC
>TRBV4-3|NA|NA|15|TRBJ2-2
CASSQTGQNTGELFF
TGCGCCAGCAGCCAAACGGGACAGAACACCGGGGAGCTGTTTTTT
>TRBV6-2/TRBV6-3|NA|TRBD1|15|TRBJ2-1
CASSSRQGTYNEQFF
TGTGCCAGCAGTTCCCGACAGGGGACCTACAATGAGCAGTTCTTC
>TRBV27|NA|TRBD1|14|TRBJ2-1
CASSPWGQGNEQFF
TGTGCCAGCAGTCCGTGGGGACAGGGAAATGAGCAGTTCTTC
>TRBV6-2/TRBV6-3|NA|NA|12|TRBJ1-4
CASSLRGGRLFF
TGTGCCAGCAGCCTAAGGGGGGGAAGACTGTTTTTT
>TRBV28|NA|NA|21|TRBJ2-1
CASSITANWPGQQFSYNEQFF
TGTGCCAGCAGTATCACAGCGAACTGGCCGGGACAACAATTCTCCTACAATGAGCAGTTCTTC
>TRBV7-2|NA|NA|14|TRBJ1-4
CASSQGGGGEKLFF
TGTGCCAGCAGCCAAGGGGGAGGGGGTGAAAAACTGTTTTTT
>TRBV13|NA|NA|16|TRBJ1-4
CASSSWEQGSNEKLFF
TGTGCCAGCAGCTCCTGGGAGCAGGGGAGCAATGAAAAACTGTTTTTT